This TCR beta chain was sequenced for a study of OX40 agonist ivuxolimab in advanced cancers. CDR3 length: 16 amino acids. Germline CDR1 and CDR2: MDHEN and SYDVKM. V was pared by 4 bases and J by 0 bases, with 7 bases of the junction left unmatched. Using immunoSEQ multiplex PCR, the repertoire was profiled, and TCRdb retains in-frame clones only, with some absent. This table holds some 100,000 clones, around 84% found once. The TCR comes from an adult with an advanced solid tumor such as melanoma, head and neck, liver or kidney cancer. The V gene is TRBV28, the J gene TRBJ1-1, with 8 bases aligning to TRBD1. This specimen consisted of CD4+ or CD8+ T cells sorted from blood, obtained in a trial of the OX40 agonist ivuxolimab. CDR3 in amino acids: CASSYRQGKVNTEAFF. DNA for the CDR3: TGTGCCAGCAGTTATAGACAGGGGAAGGTGAACACTGAAGCTTTCTTT. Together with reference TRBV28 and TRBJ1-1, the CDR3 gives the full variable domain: DVKVTQSSRYLVKRTGEKVFLECVQDMDHENMFWYRQDPGLGLRLIYFSYDVKMKEKGDIPEGYSVSREKKERFSLILESASTNQTSMYLCASSYRQGKVNTEAFFGQGTRLTVV.